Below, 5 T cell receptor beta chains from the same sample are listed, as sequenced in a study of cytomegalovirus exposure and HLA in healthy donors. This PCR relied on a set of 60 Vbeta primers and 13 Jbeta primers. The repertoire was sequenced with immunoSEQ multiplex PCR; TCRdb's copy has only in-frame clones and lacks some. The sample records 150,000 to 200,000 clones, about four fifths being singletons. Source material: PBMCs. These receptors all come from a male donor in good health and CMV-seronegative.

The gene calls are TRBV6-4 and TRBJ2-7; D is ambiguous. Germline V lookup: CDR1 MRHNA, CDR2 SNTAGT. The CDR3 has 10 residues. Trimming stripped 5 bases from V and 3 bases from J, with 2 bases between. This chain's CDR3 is CASSRYEQYF. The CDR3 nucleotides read TGTGCCAGCAGTCGCTACGAGCAGTACTTC.

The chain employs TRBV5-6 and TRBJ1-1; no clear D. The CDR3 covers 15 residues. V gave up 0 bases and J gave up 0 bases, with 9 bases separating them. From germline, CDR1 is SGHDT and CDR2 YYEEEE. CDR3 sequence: CASSLVQAMNTEAFF. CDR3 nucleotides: TGTGCCAGCAGCTTGGTTCAGGCTATGAACACTGAAGCTTTCTTT.

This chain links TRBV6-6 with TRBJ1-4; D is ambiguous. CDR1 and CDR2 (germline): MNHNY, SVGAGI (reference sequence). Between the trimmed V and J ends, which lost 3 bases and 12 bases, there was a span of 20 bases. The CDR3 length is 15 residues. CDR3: CASSYTRREGGELFF. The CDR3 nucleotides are TGTGCCAGCAGTTATACAAGGAGAGAGGGAGGTGAACTGTTTTTT.

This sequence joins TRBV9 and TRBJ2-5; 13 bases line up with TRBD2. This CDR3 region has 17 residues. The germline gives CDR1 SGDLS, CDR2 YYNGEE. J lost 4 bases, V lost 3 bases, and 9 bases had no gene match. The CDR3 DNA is TGTGCCAGCAGCGATGGCCGGACTAGCGGGGGAGGAGAGACCCAGTACTTC. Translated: CASSDGRTSGGGETQYF. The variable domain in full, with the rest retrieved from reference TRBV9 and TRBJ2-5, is DSGVTQTPKHLITATGQRVTLRCSPRSGDLSVYWYQQSLDQGLQFLIQYYNGEERAKGNILERFSAQQFPDLHSELNLSSLELGDSALYFCASSDGRTSGGGETQYFGPGTRLLVL.

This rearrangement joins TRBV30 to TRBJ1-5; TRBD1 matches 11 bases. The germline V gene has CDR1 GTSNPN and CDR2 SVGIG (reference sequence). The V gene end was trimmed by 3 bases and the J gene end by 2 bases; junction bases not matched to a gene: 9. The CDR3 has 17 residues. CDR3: CAWRGTGGRGGNQPQHF. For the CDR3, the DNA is TGTGCCTGGAGAGGGACAGGGGGGCGCGGGGGCAATCAGCCCCAGCATTTT.